This T cell receptor beta chain was observed in a study of T cells in Graves' hyperthyroidism and ophthalmopathy. The study, taken as a whole, reports: Blood held most thyroid clonotypes expanded above 0.001 frequency. Ophthalmopathy was separated from stable hyperthyroidism by a 13 V-J model.

For this clonotype: The antigen remains undetermined.

Germline CDR1 and CDR2: SGHTA and FQGNSA. The length of the CDR3 is 16 residues. The junction had 9 bases not matched to a gene; V was cut back by 5 bases and J by 0 bases. Amplified regions were TCR beta CDR3 sequences from RNA transcripts. The HTBI primer set drove a first-round RT-PCR of the TCR CDR3. MiXCR was run by TCRdb on the multiplex PCR reads, yielding one entry per CDR3 protein. The sample lists more than 500,000 distinct CDR3 sequences; 15% to 20% were seen once. This TCR was recovered from a woman younger than 45 with Graves' hyperthyroidism. The specimen sequenced was blood. V gene TRBV7-2 combines with J gene TRBJ1-2; TRBD1 matches 7 bases. Here the CDR3 DNA reads TGTGCCAGCAGCAACAGGGGCGCTGCGCCTAACTATGGCTACACCTTC. Protein product: CASSNRGAAPNYGYTF.